The 32 T cell receptor beta chains reported below all come from one sample, sequenced in a study of vaccination effects on CD4 cells after COVID-19. Sequenced by immunoSEQ multiplex PCR; TCRdb stores in-frame clones only, minus some. The sample lists about 22,000 clones, roughly four fifths seen once, with 15% to 20% in the top ten. Using viral peptide pools, the ViraFEST assay grew out antigen-specific CD4+ T cells prior to sequencing. It was after roughly 11 days of culture that CD4+ T cells were isolated. Negative nucleocapsid antibody tests before and after vaccination confirmed no previous SARS-CoV-2 infection. No cognate antigen is known for these TCRs. The input for sequencing was CD4+ T cells from PBMCs cultured with HCoV-NL63 spike peptides, taken before COVID-19 vaccination. Receptor source: a human donor who received a COVID-19 vaccine.

This clone has a handful of counts. The J gene is TRBJ1-2, the V gene TRBV7-2; D gene uncertain. With 4 bases removed from V and 0 bases from J, the gap between germline ends came to 12 bases. The CDR3 loop spans 15 amino acids. CDR1 SGHTA and CDR2 FQGNSA come from the germline V gene. Here the CDR3 DNA reads TGTGCCAGCAGCTATATTGGGTTAGCTAACTATGGCTACACCTTC. This encodes CASSYIGLANYGYTF.

The chain joins TRBV6-5 to TRBJ1-1; no clear D gene. This CDR3 has 14 residues. Germline V gene sequence: CDR1 MNHEY, CDR2 SVGAGI. V gave up 2 bases and J gave up 6 bases, with 13 bases separating them. CDR3 DNA sequence: TGTGCCAGCAGTTACAAGTCGAGACCCTCTGAAGCTTTCTTT. This encodes CASSYKSRPSEAFF.

The chain is built from TRBV25-1 and TRBJ1-4; D gene unclear. The germline V gene has CDR1 MGHDK and CDR2 SYGVNS. V lost 4 bases, J lost 13 bases, and 10 bases lay in between. The CDR3 length is 11 residues. CDR3 DNA: TGTGCCAGCAGTGGAAGCCGGGGACTGTTTTTT. It codes for CASSGSRGLFF.

The chain links TRBV23-1 to TRBJ1-2; D unclear. TRBV23-1 is recorded as an ORF, its role being uncertain. This CDR3 has 15 amino acids. With 0 bases removed from V and 7 bases from J, the gap between germline ends came to 15 bases. CDR3 protein: CASSQSRGSSCGYTF. Written as DNA, the CDR3 is TGCGCCAGCAGTCAATCACGCGGATCTTCCTGTGGCTACACCTTC.

The chain links TRBV25-1 to TRBJ1-1, with 9 bases identical to TRBD1. V lost 1 base to trimming and J lost 4 bases; unmatched junction nucleotides: 4. This CDR3 is built from 15 residues. CDR1 is MGHDK, CDR2 SYGVNS, per germline. CDR3 bases: TGTGCCAGCAGTGAATGGGGACAGGGCACCACTGAAGCTTTCTTT. Its protein product is CASSEWGQGTTEAFF.

This clone was seen once. The genes are TRBV5-4 and TRBJ2-1, with 10 bases aligning to TRBD1. Germline CDR1 and CDR2: SGHNT and YYREEE (reference sequence). CDR3 size: 15 residues. The trim removed 4 bases at V and 3 bases at J, leaving 4 bases unmatched. CDR3 loop: CASSPDRGNYNEQFF. The CDR3, as DNA: TGTGCCAGCAGCCCGGACAGGGGGAACTACAATGAGCAGTTCTTC.

This clone was picked up one time. A read error may account for a junction end that differs from germline. The chain employs TRBV7-7 and TRBJ2-7; tentative D call: TRBD1 (5 bases). CDR1 and CDR2 from the germline V gene are SSHAT and FNYEAQ (reference sequence). The CDR3 consists of 13 residues. CDR3 sequence (DNA): TGTGCTAGCAGCTTATCGCAGGGAAGGGAGCAGTACTTC. It codes for CASSLSQGREQYF.

The chain is built from TRBV27 and TRBJ1-2; 7 bases match TRBD1. Germline CDR1 is MNHEY and CDR2 is SMNVEV (reference sequence). This CDR3 has 13 residues. After removal of 3 bases from V and 6 bases from J, the junction contained 4 bases not matched to a gene. The CDR3 sequence: CASSLTGTHGYTF. DNA for the CDR3: TGTGCCAGCAGTTTGACAGGGACCCATGGCTACACCTTC.

The chain has TRBV6-5 and TRBJ2-3; 9 nucleotides line up with TRBD2. CDR3 length: 15 residues. Per the germline V gene, CDR1 is MNHEY and CDR2 is SVGAGI. Trimming removed 7 bases from V and 14 bases from J; junction bases left unmatched: 19. CDR3 region: CASTAPGLANHQGYF. For the CDR3, the DNA is TGTGCCAGCACTGCCCCCGGACTAGCGAATCACCAGGGGTATTTT.

This chain links TRBV28 with TRBJ2-1; TRBD2 matches 10 bases. With V trimmed by 6 bases and J by 4 bases, 9 bases remained unmatched. The CDR3 runs 16 residues. Germline CDR1 MDHEN, CDR2 SYDVKM. The CDR3 loop reads CASRSLSGRFYNEQFF. The CDR3 DNA reads TGTGCCAGCAGGAGCCTTAGCGGGAGGTTTTACAATGAGCAGTTCTTC.

The J gene is TRBJ1-2, the V gene TRBV7-9, with a possible D match to TRBD1 (5 bases). The CDR3 sequence is 13 residues long. Germline values: CDR1 SEHNR, CDR2 FQNEAQ (reference sequence). The V gene lost 5 bases and the J gene lost 3 bases, with 10 bases spanning the gap. In nucleotides, the CDR3 is TGTGCCAGCAGCCCTCCAGGGTACTATGGCTACACCTTC. Its translation: CASSPPGYYGYTF.

This sequence joins TRBV15 and TRBJ1-1, with D possibly matching TRBD1 (5 bases). The CDR3 runs to 14 residues. V lost 1 base to trimming and J lost 2 bases, with 8 bases between them. The V gene's germline CDR1 is LNHNV and CDR2 YYDKDF (reference sequence). The CDR3 nucleotides read TGTGCCACCAGCAGAGGACAGACCAACACTGAAGCTTTCTTT. It is translated as CATSRGQTNTEAFF.

The V and J genes are TRBV12-3 or TRBV12-4 and TRBJ1-3, with D unresolved. The CDR3 covers 13 residues. V dropped 8 bases and J dropped 0 bases, with 8 bases sitting between them. The CDR3 bases are TGTGCCAGCCTCGTGAACTCTGGAAACACCATATATTTT. This gives the protein CASLVNSGNTIYF.

V and J are TRBV25-1 and TRBJ1-5; no definite D call. CDR1 is MGHDK, CDR2 SYGVNS, per germline. The CDR3 is 15 amino acids. The V gene lost 3 bases and the J gene lost 0 bases, with 9 bases spanning the gap. The DNA of the CDR3 is TGTGCCAGCAGTGACAGCGGAGATAGCAATCAGCCCCAGCATTTT. It yields the protein CASSDSGDSNQPQHF.

The chain combines TRBV5-1 with TRBJ2-5; D is possibly TRBD1 (5 bases). The CDR3 runs 13 residues. Germline CDR1 SGHRS, CDR2 YFSETQ. V was trimmed by 4 bases and J by 4 bases, leaving 11 bases between them. The DNA for the CDR3 is TGCGCCAGCAGCACGGACATTCGAGAGACCCAGTACTTC. Its protein product is CASSTDIRETQYF.

The V gene is TRBV24-1, the J gene TRBJ2-1; 10 nucleotides align to TRBD1. The V gene end was trimmed by 3 bases and the J gene end by 7 bases; junction bases not matched to a gene: 8. This CDR3 comprises 16 residues. Germline lookup yields CDR1 KGHDR and CDR2 SFDVKD. The CDR3 sequence: CATSDDSGTGVNEQFF. The CDR3 DNA follows: TGTGCCACCAGTGATGACTCCGGGACAGGGGTGAATGAGCAGTTCTTC.

In DNA, the CDR3 is TGTGCCAGCTCGGCGGGGGCGGTTTCCGGGGAGCTGTTTTTT. Amino acids: CASSAGAVSGELFF. This sequence joins TRBV9 and TRBJ2-2, with D possibly matching TRBD2 (7 bases). V was pared by 7 bases and J by 6 bases, with 16 bases between. The CDR3 loop spans 14 amino acids. CDR1 is SGDLS and CDR2 is YYNGEE in the germline V gene.

The chain links TRBV6-6 to TRBJ1-1, with unresolved D. The length of the CDR3 is 12 residues. V was shortened by 0 bases and J by 8 bases, with 7 bases between the two germline ends. CDR1 MNHNY and CDR2 SVGAGI come from the germline V gene (reference sequence). The CDR3 protein is CASSYSTREAFF. DNA for the CDR3: TGTGCCAGCAGTTACTCGACAAGGGAAGCTTTCTTT.

The V and J genes are TRBV29-1 and TRBJ2-7; maybe TRBD1 (6 bases). This CDR3 comprises 12 residues. Germline loops: CDR1 SQVTM, CDR2 ANQGSEA. Trimming cost V 5 bases and J 3 bases, with 11 bases left between them. The CDR3 protein is CSVIRRGYEQYF. CDR3 DNA: TGCAGCGTTATACGCAGGGGCTACGAGCAGTACTTC.

The chain combines TRBV15 with TRBJ2-7; D may correspond to TRBD1 or TRBD2 (6 bases each). The CDR3 extends over 15 amino acids. Germline V gene sequence: CDR1 LNHNV, CDR2 YYDKDF (reference sequence). The V end lost 0 bases, the J end lost 5 bases, and 14 bases lay between the germline ends. The CDR3 DNA follows: TGTGCCACCAGCAGAGATAAGGGGGGTATCAACGAGCAGTACTTC. This translates into CATSRDKGGINEQYF.

This rearrangement joins TRBV30 to TRBJ2-7; 7 nucleotides agree with TRBD1. CDR1 and CDR2 from the germline V gene are GTSNPN and SVGIG (reference sequence). J lost 4 bases, V lost 3 bases, and 3 bases had no gene match. CDR3 length: 12 amino acids. CDR3 residues: CAWRTGNYEQYF. The CDR3 DNA sequence: TGTGCCTGGAGGACAGGGAATTACGAGCAGTACTTC.

As DNA, the CDR3 is TGTGCCACCAGTGACCCCGGGAGGGGTTTTGGCTACACCTTC. It is translated as CATSDPGRGFGYTF. The chain has TRBV24-1 and TRBJ1-2; D perhaps matches TRBD1 (5 bases). From germline, CDR1 is KGHDR and CDR2 SFDVKD. CDR3 length: 14 residues. V lost 4 bases and J lost 7, with 15 bases in between.

The J gene is TRBJ2-7, the V gene TRBV7-8; D is unresolved. CDR3 length: 14 amino acids. Germline loops: CDR1 SGHVS, CDR2 FQNEAQ. Between the trimmed V and J ends, which lost 5 bases and 4 bases, there was a span of 15 bases. The CDR3 sequence is CASSRLGNSYEQYF. The CDR3 bases are TGTGCCAGCAGCCGCCTGGGGAACTCGTACGAGCAGTACTTC.

This chain links TRBV12-5 with TRBJ1-1, with D possibly matching TRBD1 (5 bases). The CDR3 sequence is 18 residues long. The germline V gene has CDR1 LGHNT and CDR2 FRNRAP. V shed 0 bases and J shed 0 bases, with 17 bases lying between them. CDR3 sequence (DNA): TGTGCTAGTGGTTTGGTTCTCGGGACGGAAAAAATGAACACTGAAGCTTTCTTT. Residues: CASGLVLGTEKMNTEAFF.

The rearrangement links TRBV7-8 to TRBJ2-3; the match to TRBD2 covers 7 bases. The CDR3 has 16 amino acids. The junction had 11 bases not matched to a gene; V was cut back by 2 bases and J by 6 bases. The germline gives CDR1 SGHVS, CDR2 FQNEAQ. The CDR3 loop reads CASSLPGGMWMDTQYF. The CDR3, as DNA: TGTGCCAGCAGCTTACCCGGGGGGATGTGGATGGATACGCAGTATTTT. The full variable domain, with the rest looked up from reference TRBV7-8 and TRBJ2-3, is GAGVSQSPRYKVAKRGQDVALRCDPISGHVSLFWYQQALGQGPEFLTYFQNEAQLDKSGLPSDRFFAERPEGSVSTLKIQRTQQEDSAVYLCASSLPGGMWMDTQYFGPGTRLTVL.

This clone was observed a single time. The V call is TRBV9, the J call TRBJ2-7, with 11 bases fitting TRBD1. The J segment lost 3 bases and the V segment lost 4 bases, leaving 6 bases of the junction unmatched. The germline V gene has CDR1 SGDLS and CDR2 YYNGEE. The CDR3 covers 15 residues. CDR3 sequence (DNA): TGTGCCAGCAGCTATGCCGGGACAGGGGGCTACGAGCAGTACTTC. Protein sequence: CASSYAGTGGYEQYF.

The gene calls are TRBV7-9 and TRBJ2-3; D remains unclear. The CDR3 has 12 residues. With 1 base removed from V and 7 bases from J, the gap between germline ends came to 6 bases. Germline V gene data show CDR1 as SEHNR and CDR2 as FQNEAQ (reference sequence). CDR3 bases: TGTGCCAGCAGCTTAGTTTTCCATACGCAGTATTTT. Protein: CASSLVFHTQYF.

This clone turned up a few times. The V and J genes are TRBV2 and TRBJ2-1; TRBD2 matches 12 bases. The V segment lost 6 bases and the J segment 5 bases; nucleotides outside the gene matches: 8. Germline loops: CDR1 SNHLY, CDR2 FYNNEI. This CDR3 has 16 amino acids. CDR3 nucleotides: TGTGCCAGCAGCTACCAACTAGCGGGGGGTAACAATGAGCAGTTCTTC. Translating it yields CASSYQLAGGNNEQFF. Together with reference TRBV2 and TRBJ2-1, the CDR3 gives the full variable domain: EPEVTQTPSHQVTQMGQEVILRCVPISNHLYFYWYRQILGQKVEFLVSFYNNEISEKSEIFDDQFSVERPDGSNFTLKIRSTKLEDSAMYFCASSYQLAGGNNEQFFGPGTRLTVL.

About this clone itself: The same CDR3 also results from other DNA sequences found in this sample. The CDR3 sequence: CAWSVGETQYF. CDR3 bases: TGTGCCTGGAGTGTGGGGGAGACCCAGTACTTC. This chain connects TRBV30 to TRBJ2-5; D remains ambiguous. Germline CDR1 reads GTSNPN; CDR2 reads SVGIG (reference sequence). Trimming stripped 0 bases from V and 5 bases from J, with 4 bases between. This CDR3 contains 11 residues.

This clone is categorized as hyperexpanded. Other DNA sequences of this sample code for an identical CDR3. The rearrangement links TRBV7-2 to TRBJ1-5, with D unclear. CDR3 length equals 13 residues. CDR1 is SGHTA, CDR2 FQGNSA, per germline. V lost 4 bases to trimming and J lost 4 bases, with 8 bases between them. CDR3 nucleotides: TGTGCCAGCAGCTCGGATCTGAATCAGCCCCAGCATTTT. Its translation is CASSSDLNQPQHF.

This chain uses TRBV7-2 with TRBJ2-3; 7 bases are shared with TRBD2. Unmatched junction bases numbered 12, after V lost 7 bases and J lost 2 bases. This CDR3 region has 16 residues. The V gene's germline CDR1 is SGHTA and CDR2 FQGNSA. CDR3 region: CASIPGPSGITDTQYF. CDR3 DNA: TGTGCCAGCATACCCGGTCCTAGCGGAATCACAGATACGCAGTATTTT.

The chain carries TRBV19 and TRBJ1-5; unclear D gene. Germline V gene sequence: CDR1 LNHDA, CDR2 SQIVND (reference sequence). Trimming stripped 6 bases from V and 2 bases from J, with 11 bases between. The CDR3 is 14 amino acids. The CDR3 DNA sequence: TGTGCCAGTAGGATGAGTAGTGGCAATCAGCCCCAGCATTTT. Its protein product is CASRMSSGNQPQHF. The full variable domain, rest sourced from reference TRBV19 and TRBJ1-5, is DGGITQSPKYLFRKEGQNVTLSCEQNLNHDAMYWYRQDPGQGLRLIYYSQIVNDFQKGDIAEGYSVSREKKESFPLTVTSAQKNPTAFYLCASRMSSGNQPQHFGDGTRLSIL.